Listed below are T cell receptor beta chains from one sample, sequenced in a study of T cell responses to AZD1222 COVID-19 vaccine. Profiled with immunoSEQ multiplex PCR; TCRdb holds only in-frame clones, not every one. The sample has 95,000 to 150,000 clones, about 87% seen once. The sequences come from peripheral blood, collected on day 0 of AZD1222 vaccination. The receptors were sampled from an adult in good health. Each CDR3 is given with its conserved first and last residue. A D gene is named only where the DNA matches it firmly. The listing skips clone size in some rows; elsewhere it reads once, few, many or a size class.

>TRBJ2-7|TRBV9|-|-
CASSVEATTYEQYF
TGTGCCAGCAGCGTAGAGGCGACCACCTACGAGCAGTACTTC
>TRBJ2-3|TRBV11-2|-|once
CASSLGGAGVGADTQYF
TGTGCCAGCAGCTTAGGGGGAGCGGGTGTTGGGGCAGATACGCAGTATTTT
>TRBJ2-3|TRBV7-2|-|few
CASSLALGGGSDTQYF
TGTGCCAGCAGCTTAGCGTTGGGAGGGGGGTCAGATACGCAGTATTTT
>TRBJ2-7|TRBV5-5|-|few
CASSWTGTLSSYEQYF
TGTGCCAGCAGCTGGACCGGGACCCTGAGCTCCTACGAGCAGTACTTC
>TRBJ2-7|TRBV6-6|-|-
CASSYSRVYEQYF
TGTGCCAGCAGTTACTCGAGGGTCTACGAGCAGTACTTC
>TRBJ2-1|TRBV10-2|-|-
CASNVFNEQFF
TGCGCCAGCAATGTCTTCAATGAGCAGTTCTTC
>TRBJ1-1|TRBV3-1/TRBV3-2|-|-
CASSRQGDTEAFF
TGTGCCAGCAGCCGCCAGGGAGACACTGAAGCTTTCTTT
>TRBJ2-2|TRBV5-4|TRBD1|once
CASSLAGGAYTGELFF
TGTGCCAGCAGCTTGGCAGGGGGCGCGTACACCGGGGAGCTGTTTTTT
>TRBJ1-5|TRBV7-2|-|-
CASSLGQAGNQPQHF
TGTGCCAGCAGCTTAGGACAGGCGGGTAATCAGCCCCAGCATTTT
>TRBJ1-1|TRBV3-1/TRBV3-2|-|-
CASSQVTSTEAFF
TGTGCCAGCAGCCAAGTCACGAGCACTGAAGCTTTCTTT
>TRBJ1-5|TRBV6-5|TRBD1|-
CASSRRQGANQPQHF
TGTGCCAGCAGCCGTCGACAGGGGGCTAATCAGCCCCAGCATTTT
>TRBJ1-1|TRBV11-3|-|once
CASMQRGAHTEAFF
TGTGCCAGCATGCAGAGGGGGGCGCACACTGAAGCTTTCTTT
>TRBJ2-1|TRBV21-1|-|-
CASLWTGSSYNEQFF
TGTGCCAGCCTGTGGACAGGGAGCTCCTACAATGAGCAGTTCTTC
>TRBJ2-7|TRBV5-4|TRBD2|-
CASSLSWVAGATTYEQYF
TGTGCCAGCAGCTTGTCCTGGGTAGCGGGAGCCACTACCTACGAGCAGTACTTC
>TRBJ2-1|TRBV7-3|TRBD2|-
CASSLTSGGYNEQFF
TGTGCCAGCAGCCTCACTAGCGGGGGCTACAATGAGCAGTTCTTC
>TRBJ2-3|TRBV3-1/TRBV3-2|TRBD1|-
CASSLDRGTDTQYF
TGTGCCAGCAGCCTAGACAGGGGGACAGATACGCAGTATTTT
>TRBJ1-1|TRBV27|-|few
CASSSATTTVKPYAFF
TGTGCCAGCAGTTCCGCGACAACGACAGTGAAGCCTTACGCTTTCTTT
>TRBJ2-3|TRBV30|-|once
CAWSRGKFTDTQYF
TGTGCCTGGAGTAGGGGGAAATTCACAGATACGCAGTATTTT